The rows below give T cell receptor beta chains drawn from one sample of a study of blood T cell repertoires in COVID-19. The data were produced by immunoSEQ multiplex PCR, yet TCRdb's version contains in-frame clones alone and is incomplete. The sample lists a few hundred thousand clones, approximately 90% occurring once. Sequenced material: peripheral blood. These TCRs come from a man aged 55-75 years who had recovered from COVID-19. The CDR3 runs from the conserved cysteine through the conserved F or W. Each record gives: D gene, J gene, V gene, clone size, CDR3 DNA, CDR3 protein. A D gene is named only where the DNA matches it firmly. Not every row has a clone size; where given, it reads once, few, many or a size class.

d_gene: NA
j_gene: TRBJ1-1
v_gene: TRBV30
abundance: NA
CDR3nt: TGTGCCTGGAGTAGGAACAGGAACACTGAAGCTTTCTTT
CDR3aa: CAWSRNRNTEAFF

d_gene: NA
j_gene: TRBJ1-2
v_gene: TRBV6-5
abundance: NA
CDR3nt: TGTGCCAGCACCCCGAAGGCAGGAACTTATGGCTACACCTTC
CDR3aa: CASTPKAGTYGYTF

d_gene: TRBD1
j_gene: TRBJ1-1
v_gene: TRBV11-3
abundance: few
CDR3nt: TGTGCCAGCAGCCCTCGGACAGGGGGATCGAACACTGAAGCTTTCTTT
CDR3aa: CASSPRTGGSNTEAFF

d_gene: NA
j_gene: TRBJ2-3
v_gene: TRBV29-1
abundance: NA
CDR3nt: TGCAGCGCAAGACTTGACTCTAGCACAGATACGCAGTATTTT
CDR3aa: CSARLDSSTDTQYF

d_gene: NA
j_gene: TRBJ2-7
v_gene: TRBV19
abundance: NA
CDR3nt: TGTGCCAGTAGTCCAGGGTCCGGGCAGTACTTC
CDR3aa: CASSPGSGQYF

d_gene: TRBD2
j_gene: TRBJ2-1
v_gene: TRBV27
abundance: NA
CDR3nt: TGTGCCAGCAGTCCCGTGGAAGCGGGGTACAATGAGCAGTTCTTC
CDR3aa: CASSPVEAGYNEQFF

d_gene: TRBD1
j_gene: TRBJ1-2
v_gene: TRBV19
abundance: NA
CDR3nt: TGTGCCAGTAAACTGACAGGGCCCTATGGCTACACCTTC
CDR3aa: CASKLTGPYGYTF

d_gene: NA
j_gene: TRBJ1-1
v_gene: TRBV7-8
abundance: NA
CDR3nt: TGTGCCAGCAGCTTAGTAGGATTTCCCGGACACCTTCACACTGAAGCTTTCTTT
CDR3aa: CASSLVGFPGHLHTEAFF

d_gene: TRBD2
j_gene: TRBJ2-1
v_gene: TRBV5-1
abundance: NA
CDR3nt: TGCGCCAGCAGCTCCACGACTAGCGGGAGCAATGAGCAGTTCTTC
CDR3aa: CASSSTTSGSNEQFF

d_gene: NA
j_gene: TRBJ1-2
v_gene: TRBV23-1
abundance: NA
CDR3nt: TGCGCCAGCTCCGGGACAACTCATGGCTACACCTTC
CDR3aa: CASSGTTHGYTF

d_gene: NA
j_gene: TRBJ1-3
v_gene: TRBV20-1
abundance: few
CDR3nt: TGCAGTGCTAGTGACGGGCAGGGGACTGGAAACACCATATATTTT
CDR3aa: CSASDGQGTGNTIYF

d_gene: TRBD1
j_gene: TRBJ2-7
v_gene: TRBV11-3
abundance: NA
CDR3nt: TGTGCCAGCAGCCGGGGACAGGGGTCCCTATCATACGAGCAGTACTTC
CDR3aa: CASSRGQGSLSYEQYF

d_gene: NA
j_gene: TRBJ2-7
v_gene: TRBV18
abundance: NA
CDR3nt: TGTGCCAGCTCACCACCCACAAGTGGAGGGGATGAGCAGTACTTC
CDR3aa: CASSPPTSGGDEQYF

d_gene: TRBD2
j_gene: TRBJ2-5
v_gene: TRBV28
abundance: NA
CDR3nt: TGTGCCAGCCGCTCAATAGCGGGAGAGACCCAGTACTTC
CDR3aa: CASRSIAGETQYF

d_gene: NA
j_gene: TRBJ1-1
v_gene: TRBV12-3/TRBV12-4
abundance: NA
CDR3nt: TGTGCCAGCAGTTTCGAGGTAAACACTGAAGCTTTCTTT
CDR3aa: CASSFEVNTEAFF

d_gene: TRBD1
j_gene: TRBJ1-1
v_gene: TRBV5-1
abundance: once
CDR3nt: TGCGCCAGCTGGGGACAGGGCGACACTGAAGCTTTCTTT
CDR3aa: CASWGQGDTEAFF

d_gene: NA
j_gene: TRBJ2-2
v_gene: TRBV9
abundance: NA
CDR3nt: TGTGCCAGCAGTGTACGATCGGACAAGAACACCGGGGAGCTGTTTTTT
CDR3aa: CASSVRSDKNTGELFF

d_gene: TRBD2
j_gene: TRBJ2-7
v_gene: TRBV5-1
abundance: once
CDR3nt: TGCGCCAGCAGCCCTCGGAGCGGGAGACCCTACGAGCAGTACTTC
CDR3aa: CASSPRSGRPYEQYF